Each of the 28 T cell receptor beta chains below was sequenced from the same sample in a study of blood T cell repertoires in COVID-19 (dated by TCRdb to 2018 to 2021). The library was built by means of the immunoSEQ multiplex PCR assay. TCRdb mirrors the immuneACCESS table, restricted to in-frame sequences. Some clones are absent from its copies; in checked studies, under half trace to an unresolved V gene, and the reason for the others is unknown. The sample table holds around 280,000 clones, of which around 85% were seen once. About 5.5% of the sample is held by the ten biggest clonotypes. Sequenced input: PBMCs or T cells enriched from blood (not recorded which). The receptor set was obtained from a woman aged 40 to 55 who had recovered from COVID-19.

The chain carries TRBV11-2 and TRBJ2-3; TRBD2 agrees at 10 bases. V gave up 3 bases and J gave up 4 bases; unmatched junction bases: 4. CDR3 length equals 15 residues. From germline, CDR1 is SGHAT and CDR2 FQNNGV. Here the CDR3 reads CASSFTSGTPDTQYF. The CDR3 region has the DNA TGTGCCAGCAGCTTCACTAGCGGGACCCCAGATACGCAGTATTTT.

This chain joins TRBV6-2 or TRBV6-3 and TRBJ1-4; 7 bases are a match to TRBD1. The J segment lost 0 bases and the V segment lost 2 bases, leaving 12 bases of the junction unmatched. Germline assignment: CDR1 MNHEY and CDR2 SVGEGT. The CDR3 runs to 19 residues. CDR3 protein: CASSYPPTGTRATNEKLFF. The CDR3, as DNA: TGTGCCAGCAGTTACCCACCGACAGGGACCCGTGCAACTAATGAAAAACTGTTTTTT.

This chain joins TRBV3-1 (or the pseudogene TRBV3-2) and TRBJ1-6; a weak D match, TRBD1 (6 bases). Trimming removed 4 bases at V and 6 bases at J, with 13 bases between. This CDR3 has 15 residues. Germline values: CDR1 LGHDT, CDR2 YNNKEL (reference sequence). CDR3 in DNA: TGTGCCAGCAGCCCCACTGACAGGTTTAATTCACCCCTCCACTTT. Translation: CASSPTDRFNSPLHF.

The J gene is TRBJ2-5, the V gene TRBV7-2; D possibly corresponds to TRBD1 (5 bases). CDR3 length: 17 amino acids. V was cut by 1 base and J by 2 bases, with 17 bases left in between. CDR1 SGHTA and CDR2 FQGNSA come from the germline V gene. The DNA of the CDR3 is TGTGCCAGCAGCTTAGGGGTTGTGATTAGGGGACAAGAGACCCAGTACTTC. It codes for CASSLGVVIRGQETQYF.

The chain uses TRBV5-1 and TRBJ1-1; 11 positions match TRBD1. J lost 0 bases, V lost 4 bases, and 5 bases had no gene match. In germline, CDR1 is SGHRS, CDR2 YFSETQ. CDR3 length equals 16 residues. CDR3 protein: CASSPDRGRMNTEAFF. The CDR3 region has the DNA TGCGCCAGCAGCCCGGACAGGGGGCGGATGAACACTGAAGCTTTCTTT.

The chain recombines TRBV18 with TRBJ2-3; TRBD2 matches at 12 bases. Trimming cost V 3 bases and J 0 bases; bases outside gene matches: 1. Germline V gene sequence: CDR1 KGHSH, CDR2 LQKENI. The length of the CDR3 is 16 residues. The CDR3, as DNA: TGTGCCAGCTCACCCGGGACTAGCGGGAGCACAGATACGCAGTATTTT. Its translation: CASSPGTSGSTDTQYF.

This sequence joins TRBV28 and TRBJ2-3; 8 bases map to TRBD2. Trimming took 5 bases from V and 4 from J; bases not matched to a gene: 8. The CDR3 has 15 residues. Germline V gene data show CDR1 as MDHEN and CDR2 as SYDVKM. The CDR3 DNA follows: TGTGCCAGCAGTCGCGGGGGGACTACCGCAGATACGCAGTATTTT. Protein sequence: CASSRGGTTADTQYF.

This clone was picked up a small number of times. This chain links TRBV5-1 with TRBJ1-1; 8 bases match TRBD1. Germline assignment: CDR1 SGHRS and CDR2 YFSETQ. CDR3 size: 18 residues. The V gene end was trimmed by 1 base and the J gene end by 4 bases; junction bases not matched to a gene: 15. In DNA form, the CDR3 reads TGCGCCAGCAGCTTGAGCCCGGGGCAGGGGGCGTGGGGCACTGAAGCTTTCTTT. The encoded protein is CASSLSPGQGAWGTEAFF.

CDR3 in DNA: TGTGCCAGCAGCTTTTCAGGGGCCGTCACCGGGGAGCTGTTTTTT. Its protein product is CASSFSGAVTGELFF. The J gene is TRBJ2-2, the V gene TRBV7-9, with D possibly being TRBD1 (6 bases). With 3 bases removed from V and 4 bases from J, the gap between germline ends came to 12 bases. In germline, CDR1 is SEHNR, CDR2 FQNEAQ (reference sequence). The CDR3 has 15 amino acids. The full variable domain, rest sourced from reference TRBV7-9 and TRBJ2-2, is DTGVSQNPRHKITKRGQNVTFRCDPISEHNRLYWYRQTLGQGPEFLTYFQNEAQLEKSRLLSDRFSAERPKGSFSTLEIQRTEQGDSAMYLCASSFSGAVTGELFFGEGSRLTVL.

This clone was seen just once. This chain connects TRBV5-4 to TRBJ1-1, with a weak D call TRBD1 (5 bases). The CDR3 is 14 amino acids. The germline V gene encodes CDR1 SGHNT and CDR2 YYREEE (reference sequence). V was cut by 2 bases and J by 4 bases, with 12 bases left in between. CDR3 nucleotide sequence: TGTGCCAGCAGCTTAGGCTCCACAGGCACTGAAGCTTTCTTT. Encoded protein: CASSLGSTGTEAFF.

The CDR3 coding sequence is TGCGCCAGCAGCTTTCAACCGGGACAGGGGTACGAGCAGTACTTC. Its translation: CASSFQPGQGYEQYF. The chain carries TRBV5-1 and TRBJ2-7; 10 positions match TRBD1. The CDR3 totals 15 residues. Germline-derived CDR1 and CDR2 are SGHRS and YFSETQ. V shed 2 bases, J shed 4 bases, and the junction held 6 bases outside the gene matches. Complete variable domain (other parts from reference TRBV5-1 and TRBJ2-7): KAGVTQTPRYLIKTRGQQVTLSCSPISGHRSVSWYQQTPGQGLQFLFEYFSETQRNKGNFPGRFSGRQFSNSRSEMNVSTLELGDSALYLCASSFQPGQGYEQYFGPGTRLTVT.

Only one count was recorded for this clone. V is TRBV7-9 and J is TRBJ2-5; 7 bases match TRBD1. V shed 4 bases and J 4 bases; nucleotides not matched to a gene: 3. CDR1 is SEHNR and CDR2 is FQNEAQ in the germline V gene (reference sequence). CDR3 size: 13 residues. This CDR3 reads CASSSTGSETQYF. The DNA for the CDR3 is TGTGCCAGCAGCTCGACAGGGTCAGAGACCCAGTACTTC.

This chain uses TRBV14 with TRBJ2-7; tentative D call: TRBD2 (6 bases). CDR1 SGHDN and CDR2 FVKESK come from the germline V gene. This CDR3 is 13 amino acids long. Trimming removed 4 bases from V and 3 bases from J, with 10 bases in between. The CDR3 is CASSRDFYYEQYF. The CDR3 coding sequence is TGTGCCAGCAGCCGGGACTTCTACTACGAGCAGTACTTC.

The rearrangement uses TRBV1 and TRBJ1-2. TRBV1 is designated a pseudogene. This CDR3 region has 18 residues. CDR3 bases: TGCACCAGCAGCCAAGACAGAACTAGTCTCGAAGCTAACTATGGCTACACCTTC. It is translated as CTSSQDRTSLEANYGYTF.

The DNA of the CDR3 is TGTGCCAGCAGCCCGACTGTTCCCTACAATGAGCAGTTCTTC. Its translation: CASSPTVPYNEQFF. The genes are TRBV11-1 and TRBJ2-1; no clear D. CDR3 size: 14 residues. Trimming took off 5 bases at V and 2 bases at J, with 10 bases between the two ends. Germline V gives CDR1 SGHAT, CDR2 FQDESV (reference sequence). The full variable domain, with the rest looked up from reference TRBV11-1 and TRBJ2-1, is EAEVAQSPRYKITEKSQAVAFWCDPISGHATLYWYRQILGQGPELLVQFQDESVVDDSQLPKDRFSAERLKGVDSTLKIQPAELGDSAMYLCASSPTVPYNEQFFGPGTRLTVL.

This clone appeared a few times. The chain carries TRBV18 and TRBJ1-5, with TRBD1 identical over 9 bases. CDR3 length equals 15 residues. Looked up from germline, CDR1 is KGHSH and CDR2 is LQKENI. The trim removed 3 bases at V and 6 bases at J, leaving 6 bases unmatched. CDR3 residues: CASSPGDRDGQPQHF. The CDR3 DNA is TGTGCCAGCTCACCGGGGGACAGGGACGGTCAGCCCCAGCATTTT. Filled out from reference TRBV18 and TRBJ1-5, the complete variable domain reads NAGVMQNPRHLVRRRGQEARLRCSPMKGHSHVYWYRQLPEEGLKFMVYLQKENIIDESGMPKERFSAEFPKEGPSILRIQQVVRGDSAAYFCASSPGDRDGQPQHFGDGTRLSIL.

In this sample, this clone turned up once. The chain recombines TRBV27 with TRBJ2-5; D gene uncertain. The CDR3 contains 13 residues. Germline assignment: CDR1 MNHEY and CDR2 SMNVEV (reference sequence). Trimming took 5 bases from V and 3 from J, leaving 10 bases between them. CDR3 sequence (DNA): TGTGCCAGCAGTCTGACATTAAAAGAGACCCAGTACTTC. It yields the protein CASSLTLKETQYF.

The chain links TRBV20-1 to TRBJ2-7; TRBD2 aligns across 8 bases. The CDR3 is 14 amino acids. V shed 3 bases and J 2 bases; nucleotides not matched to a gene: 6. The germline CDR1 and CDR2 sequences are DFQATT and SNEGSKA (reference sequence). CDR3 amino acids: CSASRGRTPYEQYF. Written as DNA, the CDR3 is TGCAGTGCTAGTCGCGGGAGGACCCCCTACGAGCAGTACTTC.

This chain links TRBV7-2 with TRBJ2-7, with D perhaps TRBD2 (5 bases). Trimming cost V 5 bases and J 0 bases, with 14 bases left between them. The CDR3 totals 15 residues. Germline V CDR1 and CDR2: SGHTA, FQGNSA. CDR3 coding DNA: TGTGCCAGCAGCGCGGAGGCTAGCCGCTCCTACGAGCAGTACTTC. This gives the protein CASSAEASRSYEQYF.

The chain joins TRBV4-3 to TRBJ2-5, with TRBD2 matching over 13 bases. Losses at the gene ends were 4 bases for V and 5 bases for J; bases not matched to a gene: 4. Germline V gene data show CDR1 as LGHNA and CDR2 as YSLEER. CDR3 size: 15 residues. This CDR3 is CASSLLAGGGETQYF. The CDR3 DNA sequence: TGCGCCAGCAGCCTACTAGCGGGAGGGGGGGAGACCCAGTACTTC.

The gene calls are TRBV6-2 or TRBV6-3 and TRBJ2-1; a weak D match, TRBD1 (5 bases). The ends were cut back, 6 bases at V and 9 bases at J, with 15 bases in the middle. CDR1 is MNHEY, CDR2 SVGEGT, per germline. This CDR3 comprises 13 residues. The CDR3 here is CASSLFREGEQFF. The DNA for the CDR3 is TGTGCCAGCAGCCTTTTCAGGGAAGGTGAGCAGTTCTTC.

V usage is TRBV28 and J usage is TRBJ2-7, with D possibly being TRBD1 (5 bases). CDR1 MDHEN and CDR2 SYDVKM come from the germline V gene. The CDR3 has 12 residues. Trimming took off 6 bases at V and 7 bases at J, with 13 bases between the two ends. CDR3 sequence: CASSEAQGEQYF. CDR3 nucleotides: TGTGCCAGCAGCGAGGCCCAGGGTGAGCAGTACTTC.

The rearrangement joins TRBV5-1 to TRBJ1-4, with a possible D match to TRBD1 (5 bases). The CDR3 is 15 residues long. Germline CDR1 reads SGHRS; CDR2 reads YFSETQ. V was trimmed by 4 bases and J by 0 bases, leaving 10 bases between them. This chain's CDR3 is CASSAGRATNEKLFF. CDR3 in DNA: TGCGCCAGCAGCGCGGGACGGGCAACTAATGAAAAACTGTTTTTT.

This rearrangement joins TRBV2 to TRBJ2-7; 8 bases are a match to TRBD1. Losses at the gene ends were 7 bases for V and 6 bases for J; bases not matched to a gene: 5. The CDR3 runs 12 residues. The germline V gene encodes CDR1 SNHLY and CDR2 FYNNEI. The DNA for the CDR3 is TGTGCCAGCAACAGGGGGAACTCCGAGCAGTACTTC. Translating gives CASNRGNSEQYF.

CDR3 nucleotide sequence: TGTGCCAGCAGCCAAGTCGGGAAGGAAAAACTGTTTTTT. Amino acids: CASSQVGKEKLFF. The V call is TRBV3-1 (or the pseudogene TRBV3-2), the J call TRBJ1-4, with D hard to call. The CDR3 is made up of 13 amino acids. Trimming shortened V by 1 base and J by 8 bases, and 8 bases separated the two germline ends. CDR1 LGHDT and CDR2 YNNKEL come from the germline V gene (reference sequence).

The rearrangement links TRBV12-3 or TRBV12-4 to TRBJ2-5, with D uncertain. V was pared by 2 bases and J by 5 bases, with 9 bases between. The length of the CDR3 is 13 residues. The CDR3 spells CASSLSVQETQYF. The DNA for the CDR3 is TGTGCCAGCAGTTTATCCGTCCAGGAGACCCAGTACTTC.

This chain connects TRBV7-8 to TRBJ1-2; 9 bases fit TRBD1. This CDR3 spans 15 amino acids. Trimming took 2 bases from V and 5 from J; bases not matched to a gene: 6. CDR1 and CDR2 from the germline V gene are SGHVS and FQNEAQ. The CDR3 DNA reads as TGTGCCAGCAGCTTAATGGACAGGGGAGAATATGGCTACACCTTC. This encodes CASSLMDRGEYGYTF.

This chain joins TRBV29-1 and TRBJ2-3; D remains unclear. Germline V CDR1 and CDR2: SQVTM, ANQGSEA. The CDR3 has 16 residues. V gave up 6 bases and J gave up 0 bases, with 19 bases separating them. CDR3 region: CSVSESLKRSTDTQYF. CDR3 nucleotides: TGCAGCGTATCGGAATCTCTAAAGAGGAGCACAGATACGCAGTATTTT.